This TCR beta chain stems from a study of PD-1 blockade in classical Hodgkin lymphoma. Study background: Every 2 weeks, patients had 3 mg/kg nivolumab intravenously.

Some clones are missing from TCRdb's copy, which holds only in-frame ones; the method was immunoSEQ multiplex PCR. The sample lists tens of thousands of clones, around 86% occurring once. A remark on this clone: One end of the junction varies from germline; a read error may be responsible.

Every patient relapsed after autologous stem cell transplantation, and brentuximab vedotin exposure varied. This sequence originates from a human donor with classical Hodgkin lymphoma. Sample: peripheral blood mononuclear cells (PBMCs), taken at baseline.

The CDR3 sequence: CASSLELWGQEGF. CDR3 nucleotides: TGTGCCAGCAGCTTAGAACTGTGGGGTCAGGAGGGCTTC. The chain employs TRBV7-9 and TRBJ1-2; D call uncertain. CDR3 size: 13 residues. Germline CDR1 is SEHNR and CDR2 is FQNEAQ (reference sequence).